This T cell receptor beta chain was retrieved from a study of T cell responses to AZD1222 COVID-19 vaccine. Study-level findings and limits: Every sample of the repertoires postdated the peak T cell response. Females outnumbered males among donors, who were mostly white British; clonal diversity was possibly underestimated. In the spike-specific TCR repertoire, nearly half reportedly target unmutated variant regions.

Profiling relied on immunoSEQ multiplex PCR, and the TCRdb table lists in-frame clones only, not all of them. The sample comprises more than 120,000 clones, around nine tenths of which are singletons, and about 9.4% rests with the top ten. Germline CDR1 is MRHNA and CDR2 is SNTAGT. Trimming took off 1 base at V and 0 bases at J, with 10 bases between the two ends. The CDR3 covers 16 residues. Doses given second, at about 4 or about 12 weeks, were pooled. For this clone: The antigen is unknown.

The rearrangement joins TRBV6-4 to TRBJ2-1; D gene unclear. The starting material was peripheral blood, obtained 28 days after the second AZD1222 dose. This clonotype originated in an adult who received the AZD1222 COVID-19 vaccine. The CDR3 nucleotides read TGTGCCAGCAGTGACTGGGGAAAGAGCTCCTACAATGAGCAGTTCTTC. This codes for CASSDWGKSSYNEQFF.